These T cell receptor beta chains were read from a single sample in a study of T cell repertoires in cytomegalovirus infection. TCRdb used MiXCR to reprocess the reads, holding one entry per CDR3 protein. The sample records some 390,000 distinct CDR3 sequences, about a sixth being singletons. The sample was PBMCs. Source of these receptors: a human donor in good health (CMV status not recorded). Some clones in this sample may be carry-over from other donors' samples. CDR3s include the opening cysteine and the closing phenylalanine or tryptophan. D genes are given only for firm matches. Clone size is not always given. Where it is, it says once, few, many or a class for expanded clones.

j_call d_call v_call cdr3_length clone_size cdr3_aa cdr3_nt
TRBJ2-7 - TRBV11-3 16 - CANYPVRGARIYEQYF TGTGCCAACTACCCCGTACGGGGGGCGCGGATTTACGAGCAGTACTTC
TRBJ2-7 - TRBV20-1 14 few CSARDIWGLNEQYF TGCAGTGCTAGAGATATATGGGGACTCAACGAGCAGTACTTC
TRBJ1-1 TRBD1 TRBV7-8 15 many CASSPRTGGVTEAFF TGTGCCAGCAGCCCCCGGACAGGGGGAGTCACTGAAGCTTTCTTT
TRBJ2-4 TRBD1 TRBV7-2 16 few CASSLSGGLAKNIQYF TGTGCCAGCAGCTTATCAGGGGGCCTAGCCAAAAACATTCAGTACTTC
TRBJ2-7 TRBD2 TRBV5-1 16 few CASSLGAGSASYEQYF TGCGCCAGCAGCTTGGGAGCGGGATCAGCCTCCTACGAGCAGTACTTC
TRBJ2-5 - TRBV7-9 17 - CASSPDGAGPSDWDQYF TGTGCCAGCAGCCCGGACGGCGCAGGGCCCTCAGACTGGGACCAGTACTTC
TRBJ1-1 - TRBV19 12 few CASSIVGTQAFF TGTGCCAGTAGTATAGTTGGGACACAAGCTTTCTTT
TRBJ2-5 - TRBV7-9 16 - CASSLGGIGASETQYF TGTGCCAGCAGCTTAGGGGGCATTGGAGCCTCGGAGACCCAGTACTTC
TRBJ2-3 - TRBV7-2 15 many CASSLPSGAPDTQYF TGTGCCAGCAGCTTGCCTTCGGGGGCCCCAGATACGCAGTATTTT
TRBJ1-2 TRBD1 TRBV12-3/TRBV12-4 13 - CASGYRGRRGYTF TGTGCCAGCGGGTACAGGGGGCGCAGAGGCTACACCTTC